These T cell receptor beta chains were read from a single sample in a study of T cells in Graves' hyperthyroidism and ophthalmopathy. One entry per CDR3 protein, called by TCRdb with MiXCR from the multiplex PCR reads. Of approximately 400,000 distinct CDR3 sequences listed, over 12% are singletons. Sequences were obtained from blood. The receptors shown here come from a man in his fifties or sixties with Graves' ophthalmopathy. Both conserved end residues are part of each CDR3. Part of the rows lack a size; the others show once, few, many or a class for expanded clones.

TRBV15,many,TRBJ2-3,CAIGDTQYF
TRBV28,.,TRBJ2-3,CASSLAGVTTDTQYF
TRBV20-1,many,TRBJ2-7,CSARTSGTYEQYF
TRBV10-3,.,TRBJ2-1,CAISERTGTSGIGEQFF
TRBV18,many,TRBJ2-1,CASTQGTMNEQFF
TRBV14,many,TRBJ1-1,CASSQESLGSRTEAFF
TRBV28,few,TRBJ2-1,CASNRGYNEQFF
TRBV19,.,TRBJ2-4,CATSSGTVNIQYF
TRBV5-1,many,TRBJ2-1,CASSSSGRLNNEQFF
TRBV7-6,many,TRBJ2-7,CASSLAVGYEQYF
TRBV6-5,.,TRBJ2-7,CASSYSQGGPSSYEQYF
TRBV7-3,few,TRBJ2-2,CASNEGPNTGELFF
TRBV5-1,.,TRBJ2-1,CASSRQGPDNEQFF
TRBV18,many,TRBJ2-5,CASSFRRGETQYF
TRBV2,many,TRBJ2-7,CASSSRAGGGEQYF
TRBV11-3,many,TRBJ2-1,CASSSLPSGSNEQFF
TRBV11-2,.,TRBJ2-7,CASSQVGTPDYEQYF
TRBV20-1,.,TRBJ1-1,CSAIQKPEAFF
TRBV4-1,.,TRBJ2-7,CASSLRVQRAGAYEQYF
TRBV7-3,many,TRBJ1-1,CASSLERTAEAFF
TRBV5-6,.,TRBJ2-2,CASSLIEGSELFF
TRBV7-2,.,TRBJ2-3,CASSLKLLTRTSTDTKYF
TRBV19,few,TRBJ2-2,CASRTAGLMNTGELFF
TRBV27,.,TRBJ1-6,CASSPPNRAASLNNSPLHF
TRBV6-1,many,TRBJ1-2,CASSYAGLAYGYTF
TRBV24-1,.,TRBJ2-1,CATSDRTGRSFYEQFF
TRBV6-1,many,TRBJ2-2,CASSSGGGTGELFF
TRBV5-4,few,TRBJ2-5,CASSLASGGGGETQYF
TRBV3-1,many,TRBJ2-5,CASSQGLDQETQYF
TRBV2,.,TRBJ2-7,CASSVSGTSGSAEQYF
TRBV6-2/TRBV6-3,many,TRBJ2-5,CASSYEGLAEETQYF
TRBV7-7,few,TRBJ2-1,CASSPPANNEQFF
TRBV19,.,TRBJ1-2,CASSIELAENYGYTF
TRBV6-1,.,TRBJ2-7,CASSSGTVFYEQYF
TRBV5-1,few,TRBJ2-1,CASSPNLAGGPENEQFF
TRBV20-1,.,TRBJ2-4,CSASGFGKGAKNIQYF
TRBV20-1,many,TRBJ2-7,CSAQDWEDEQYF
TRBV18,few,TRBJ2-2,CASSLGGSGRSTGELFF
TRBV5-1,.,TRBJ2-2,CASSSGLFSGRSTGELFF
TRBV6-2/TRBV6-3,many,TRBJ1-1,CASSYRQGRIAEAFF
TRBV19,many,TRBJ1-5,CASRTTGVGNQPQHF
TRBV14,few,TRBJ1-4,CASSQDLREKLFF